This entry lists 27 T cell receptor beta chains sequenced from one sample in a study of CD8 T cells in Susac syndrome. cDNA came from around 0.5 to 1 ug RNA primed by random hexamers. TCRdb passed the immunoSEQ multiplex PCR reads through MiXCR, listing each CDR3 protein once. The data contain about 250,000 distinct CDR3 sequences, 80% to 95% of them singletons. Source material: CD4+ T cells from PBMCs. The origin of the receptors is a human donor with multiple sclerosis.

V usage is TRBV13 and J usage is TRBJ2-7, with D possibly being TRBD1 (6 bases). The CDR3 covers 14 residues. V was trimmed by 0 bases and J by 5 bases, leaving 11 bases between them. Germline CDR1 and CDR2: PRHDT and FYEKMQ (reference sequence). In DNA, the CDR3 is TGTGCCAGCAGCTTAGGACAGGGTTTGAACGAGCAGTACTTC. This encodes CASSLGQGLNEQYF.

The chain uses TRBV5-1 and TRBJ2-6; 10 nucleotides match TRBD1. Germline V gene sequence: CDR1 SGHRS, CDR2 YFSETQ. V was pared by 4 bases and J by 6 bases, with 10 bases of the junction left unmatched. The CDR3 has 17 residues. CDR3 DNA sequence: TGCGCCAGCAGCCCCCGGACAGGGGGATACGAGGCCAACGTCCTGACTTTC. Protein sequence: CASSPRTGGYEANVLTF.

This clonotype was recorded once. The rearrangement uses TRBV12-3 or TRBV12-4 and TRBJ1-5, with D hard to call. The CDR3 runs to 13 residues. With 9 bases removed from V and 9 bases from J, the gap between germline ends came to 18 bases. DNA of the CDR3: TGTGCCAGTGCCCTGGGTAATTGGGGGCCCCAGCATTTT. Translating gives CASALGNWGPQHF.

This clonotype was detected once. The chain employs TRBV5-6 and TRBJ1-2, with D maybe TRBD1 (5 bases). V lost 5 bases to trimming and J lost 3 bases, with 11 bases between them. Germline loops: CDR1 SGHDT, CDR2 YYEEEE. The CDR3 contains 13 residues. In DNA, the CDR3 is TGTGCCAGCAGTTCAGGGTTCGACTATGGCTACACCTTC. It encodes CASSSGFDYGYTF.

This chain links TRBV12-3 or TRBV12-4 with TRBJ1-5, with D possibly TRBD1 on 5 matching bases. This CDR3 comprises 13 residues. The ends were cut back, 5 bases at V and 5 bases at J, with 10 bases in the middle. This CDR3 reads CASSRQSDQPQHF. CDR3 coding DNA: TGTGCCAGCAGTCGACAGTCGGATCAGCCCCAGCATTTT.

V and J are TRBV29-1 and TRBJ2-2, with D possibly being TRBD1 or TRBD2 (5 bases each). In germline, CDR1 is SQVTM, CDR2 ANQGSEA. The germline V and J ends were trimmed by 7 bases and 2 bases, with 11 bases remaining between them. The CDR3 runs to 13 residues. CDR3 region: CSGGSANTGELFF. The CDR3 DNA follows: TGCAGCGGGGGGTCTGCTAACACCGGGGAGCTGTTTTTT.

The rearrangement uses TRBV5-1 and TRBJ2-4; maybe TRBD1 (5 bases). The CDR3 has 14 residues. Trimming left V 0 bases short and J 5 bases short, with 9 bases between. The germline V gene encodes CDR1 SGHRS and CDR2 YFSETQ. The CDR3 nucleotides read TGCGCCAGCAGCTTGGGACAGACCCAAAACATTCAGTACTTC. It is translated as CASSLGQTQNIQYF.

The chain employs TRBV3-1 and TRBJ2-3; 14 positions agree with TRBD2. Germline V gene sequence: CDR1 LGHDT, CDR2 YNNKEL (reference sequence). After removal of 3 bases from V and 4 bases from J, the junction contained 9 bases not matched to a gene. This CDR3 region has 18 residues. The CDR3 reads CASSHGTSGSWGPDTQYF. In nucleotides, the CDR3 is TGTGCCAGCAGCCACGGGACTAGCGGGAGTTGGGGGCCAGATACGCAGTATTTT.

V gene TRBV5-4 combines with J gene TRBJ1-3, with D unresolved. Germline loops: CDR1 SGHNT, CDR2 YYREEE (reference sequence). Trimming removed 2 bases at V and 4 bases at J, with 13 bases between. The CDR3 has 15 residues. CDR3 loop: CASSFEGTGGNTIYF. The CDR3 DNA is TGTGCCAGCAGCTTCGAAGGAACGGGAGGAAACACCATATATTTT.

The J gene is TRBJ2-5, the V gene TRBV30, with 9 bases identical to TRBD1. This CDR3 spans 15 amino acids. Germline trimming cut 4 bases from V and 4 bases from J; bases unmatched to any gene: 10. Germline V gives CDR1 GTSNPN, CDR2 SVGIG (reference sequence). CDR3 in amino acids: CAWKGYRGRGETQYF. CDR3 nucleotides: TGTGCCTGGAAGGGCTACAGGGGGCGCGGAGAGACCCAGTACTTC.

This chain uses TRBV15 with TRBJ2-3, with D tentatively TRBD2 (6 bases). The V end lost 5 bases, the J end lost 0 bases, and 15 bases lay between the germline ends. CDR3 length equals 16 residues. The germline CDR1 and CDR2 sequences are LNHNV and YYDKDF (reference sequence). The CDR3 DNA is TGTGCCACCAGCTACGGCGGGGATGTTAGCACAGATACGCAGTATTTT. Translated: CATSYGGDVSTDTQYF.

V and J are TRBV9 and TRBJ2-2; D is perhaps TRBD2 (7 bases). This CDR3 is 14 amino acids long. CDR1 and CDR2 (germline): SGDLS, YYNGEE. Deletions cut 1 base from V and 8 bases from J, with 12 bases between. The CDR3: CASSVRGASGELFF. The CDR3 DNA is TGTGCCAGCAGCGTACGGGGGGCCTCGGGGGAGCTGTTTTTT.

V and J are TRBV12-3 or TRBV12-4 and TRBJ1-5, with a tentative D call TRBD1 (5 bases). The CDR3 is made up of 14 amino acids. The ends were cut back, 3 bases at V and 7 bases at J, with 13 bases in the middle. The CDR3 coding sequence is TGTGCCAGCAGTTTGAACATCGGGGGACAGCCCCAGCATTTT. Translated, it gives CASSLNIGGQPQHF.

This rearrangement joins TRBV7-9 to TRBJ2-2, with 7 bases matching TRBD1. Germline CDR1 reads SEHNR; CDR2 reads FQNEAQ (reference sequence). The CDR3 totals 13 residues. V trimming: 5 bases; J trimming: 5 bases; junction bases outside the gene matches: 2. In DNA form, the CDR3 reads TGTGCCAGCAGCGCCAGGGGGACCGGGGAGCTGTTTTTT. Translating gives CASSARGTGELFF.

This clonotype appeared a single time. The chain joins TRBV3-1 to TRBJ1-1, with D hard to call. There are 14 residues in the CDR3. In germline, CDR1 is LGHDT, CDR2 YNNKEL (reference sequence). Between the trimmed V and J ends, which lost 1 base and 1 base, there was a span of 7 bases. This CDR3 is CASSQALGNTEAFF. As DNA, the CDR3 is TGTGCCAGCAGCCAAGCCCTCGGGAACACTGAAGCTTTCTTT.

The chain is built from TRBV27 and TRBJ2-2; D call uncertain. Trimming pared 6 bases from V and 4 bases from J, leaving 6 bases between. CDR3 size: 12 residues. Looked up from germline, CDR1 is MNHEY and CDR2 is SMNVEV (reference sequence). The chain's CDR3 is CASSGFTGELFF. As DNA, the CDR3 is TGTGCCAGCAGCGGGTTCACCGGGGAGCTGTTTTTT.

The genes are TRBV6-2 or TRBV6-3 and TRBJ2-1; 8 nucleotides match TRBD2. Unmatched junction bases numbered 3, after V lost 3 bases and J lost 5 bases. The CDR3 extends over 14 amino acids. Per germline, CDR1 MNHEY and CDR2 SVGEGT. The CDR3 DNA reads as TGTGCCAGCAGTTATTCCGGGAGGGACAATGAGCAGTTCTTC. Protein sequence: CASSYSGRDNEQFF.

V gene TRBV28 combines with J gene TRBJ2-7; perhaps TRBD1 as D (6 bases). Germline V gene data show CDR1 as MDHEN and CDR2 as SYDVKM. CDR3 size: 13 residues. The germline V and J ends were trimmed by 6 bases and 8 bases, with 17 bases remaining between them. The CDR3 protein is CASSRRDTFKQYF. CDR3 coding DNA: TGTGCCAGCAGCCGCCGGGACACTTTTAAGCAGTACTTC.

V gene TRBV6-5 combines with J gene TRBJ2-3, with TRBD2 matching over 12 bases. From germline, CDR1 is MNHEY and CDR2 SVGAGI. The CDR3 runs to 20 residues. Trimming at V came to 1 base and at J to 2 bases, leaving 13 bases not matched to a gene. The CDR3, as DNA: TGTGCCAGCAGTTACTACCCCCTAGCGGGAGGGCCGCCATACACAGATACGCAGTATTTT. This encodes CASSYYPLAGGPPYTDTQYF.

The chain is built from TRBV19 and TRBJ1-1; 7 nucleotides line up with TRBD1. CDR3 length: 13 residues. The germline gives CDR1 LNHDA, CDR2 SQIVND (reference sequence). V lost 6 bases, J lost 11 bases, and 12 bases stayed unmatched. CDR3 protein: CASSPPPGGLAFF. The CDR3 nucleotides are TGTGCCAGTAGCCCCCCCCCAGGGGGGTTGGCTTTCTTT. The whole variable domain, filled in from reference TRBV19 and TRBJ1-1, reads DGGITQSPKYLFRKEGQNVTLSCEQNLNHDAMYWYRQDPGQGLRLIYYSQIVNDFQKGDIAEGYSVSREKKESFPLTVTSAQKNPTAFYLCASSPPPGGLAFFGQGTRLTVV.

V usage is TRBV7-9 and J usage is TRBJ2-1; TRBD1 agrees at 9 bases. The CDR3 has 15 residues. Germline assignment: CDR1 SEHNR and CDR2 FQNEAQ (reference sequence). V lost 5 bases and J lost 8; bases outside the gene matches: 10. The CDR3 protein is CASSPQGAGFHEQFF. DNA for the CDR3: TGTGCCAGCAGCCCACAGGGGGCGGGATTCCATGAGCAGTTCTTC.

The chain recombines TRBV15 with TRBJ2-3; 10 nucleotides match TRBD2. V lost 0 bases, J lost 6 bases, and 6 bases stayed unmatched. CDR1 and CDR2 (germline): LNHNV, YYDKDF (reference sequence). The CDR3 length is 16 residues. CDR3 protein: CATSRDYSGGPDTQYF. In DNA, the CDR3 is TGTGCCACCAGCAGAGATTATAGCGGGGGGCCTGATACGCAGTATTTT.

J is TRBJ2-7 and V is TRBV20-1; 7 nucleotides agree with TRBD1. The V and J ends lost 2 bases and 3 bases, in that order; junction bases with no gene match: 10. CDR3 length: 15 residues. Germline CDR1 is DFQATT and CDR2 is SNEGSKA (reference sequence). In nucleotides, the CDR3 is TGCAGTGCTAGAAGGGGGACAGCAAAAGTCTACGAGCAGTACTTC. Its protein is CSARRGTAKVYEQYF.

The chain links TRBV9 to TRBJ1-2, with a tentative D call TRBD1 (6 bases). The CDR3 length is 15 residues. V was pared by 2 bases and J by 7 bases, with 18 bases between. The germline gives CDR1 SGDLS, CDR2 YYNGEE. In DNA form, the CDR3 reads TGTGCCAGCAGCGTCATGCTGGGGGCGGCGAGTGGCTACACCTTC. Translation gives CASSVMLGAASGYTF.

V usage is TRBV27 and J usage is TRBJ1-2, with D unclear. Germline V lookup: CDR1 MNHEY, CDR2 SMNVEV (reference sequence). V was shortened by 7 bases and J by 0 bases, with 15 bases between the two germline ends. CDR3 length: 15 residues. CDR3 loop: CASNPRGMPNYGYTF. CDR3 coding DNA: TGTGCCAGCAACCCCCGAGGAATGCCTAACTATGGCTACACCTTC.

The rearrangement uses TRBV6-2 or TRBV6-3 and TRBJ2-7; TRBD1 might be the D (6 bases). V lost 7 bases to trimming and J lost 0 bases, with 10 bases between them. From germline, CDR1 is MNHEY and CDR2 SVGEGT. The CDR3 has 13 amino acids. Written as DNA, the CDR3 is TGTGCCAGCATGGACAGCTACTCCTACGAGCAGTACTTC. Its protein is CASMDSYSYEQYF.

The chain joins TRBV12-3 or TRBV12-4 to TRBJ2-2, with D possibly being TRBD1 (5 bases). This CDR3 has 17 amino acids. V shed 1 base and J shed 6 bases, with 18 bases lying between them. The CDR3 reads CASSLGFETATPGELFF. In DNA form, the CDR3 reads TGTGCCAGCAGTTTAGGTTTCGAGACAGCGACCCCCGGGGAGCTGTTTTTT.